The entry that follows covers one T cell receptor (beta chain) sequence. Antigen: not known. The CDR3 extends over 13 amino acids. CDR1 is ENHRY, CDR2 SYGVKD, per germline. Trimming removed 11 bases from V and 0 bases from J; junction bases left unmatched: 6. The data belong to a study of cytomegalovirus exposure and HLA in healthy donors. Study conclusions and caveats: HLA restriction was apparent for most CMV-associated TCR beta chains in a later analysis. Based on reports, TCR beta sequences accurately predicted HLA-A and HLA-B alleles for most subjects.

The primer mix had 60 Vbeta and 13 Jbeta primers. Sequencing used immunoSEQ multiplex PCR; TCRdb keeps in-frame clones, though not all of them. The sample consists of tens of thousands of clones, around 85% of them appearing once. The clonotype originates from a man younger than 40 in good health and CMV-seronegative. V is TRBV10-3 and J is TRBJ1-1; 7 bases are shared with TRBD1. Sequencing was performed on PBMCs. The CDR3: CAAQQGMNTEAFF. Written as DNA, the CDR3 is TGTGCCGCCCAACAGGGGATGAACACTGAAGCTTTCTTT.